This T cell receptor (beta chain) was identified in a study of breast tumors, draining lymph nodes, adjacent tissues. TCRdb used MiXCR to reprocess the multiplex PCR reads, holding one entry per CDR3 protein. The sample shows 170,000 or so distinct CDR3 sequences, roughly a third of them seen only once. On this clonotype: One end of the junction fails to match germline, which may point to a read error.

The CDR3 is made up of 17 amino acids. Germline V gene lookup returns CDR1 SGHTA and CDR2 FQGNSA. Breast cancer patients provided tissue from their axillary draining lymph nodes. The receptor's source is a female donor with breast cancer. Some clones in this sample may be carry-over from other donors' samples. Sequenced: axillary lymph node tissue. This chain joins TRBV7-2 and TRBJ2-7; no firm D call. The CDR3 here is CAGSLVSPLRSSYEQYF. DNA of the CDR3: TGTGCCGGCAGTTTGGTTAGTCCCCTCAGAAGCTCCTACGAGCAGTACTTC. Using reference TRBV7-2 and TRBJ2-7 for the parts outside the CDR3, the full variable domain is GAGVSQSPSNKVTEKGKDVELRCDPISGHTALYWYRQSLGQGLEFLIYFQGNSAPDKSGLPSDRFSAERTGGSVSTLTIQRTQQEDSAVYLCAGSLVSPLRSSYEQYFGPGTRLTVT.